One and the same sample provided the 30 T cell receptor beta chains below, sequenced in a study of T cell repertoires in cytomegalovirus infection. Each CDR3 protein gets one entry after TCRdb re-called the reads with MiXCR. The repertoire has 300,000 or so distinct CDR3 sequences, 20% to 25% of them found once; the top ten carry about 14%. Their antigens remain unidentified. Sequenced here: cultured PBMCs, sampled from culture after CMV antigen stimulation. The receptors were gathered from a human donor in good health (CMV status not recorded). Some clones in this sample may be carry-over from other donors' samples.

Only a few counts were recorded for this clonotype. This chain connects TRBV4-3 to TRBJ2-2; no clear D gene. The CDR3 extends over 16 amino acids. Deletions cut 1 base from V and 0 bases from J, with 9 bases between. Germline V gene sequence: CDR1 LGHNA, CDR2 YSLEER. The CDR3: CASSQGYPPNTGELFF. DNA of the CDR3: TGCGCCAGCAGCCAAGGATATCCTCCGAACACCGGGGAGCTGTTTTTT.

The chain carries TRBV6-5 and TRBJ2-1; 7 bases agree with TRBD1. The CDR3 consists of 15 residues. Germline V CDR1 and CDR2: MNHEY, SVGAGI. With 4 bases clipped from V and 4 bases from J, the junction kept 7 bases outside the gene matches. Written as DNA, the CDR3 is TGTGCCAGCAGTTCTGCCGGGACAGAATACAATGAGCAGTTCTTC. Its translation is CASSSAGTEYNEQFF.

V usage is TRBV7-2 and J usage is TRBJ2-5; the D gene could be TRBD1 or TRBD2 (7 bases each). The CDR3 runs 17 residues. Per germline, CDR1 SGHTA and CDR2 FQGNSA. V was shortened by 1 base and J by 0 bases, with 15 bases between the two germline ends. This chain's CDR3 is CASSLVGGDSNQETQYF. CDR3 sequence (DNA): TGTGCCAGCAGCTTAGTAGGGGGGGACAGCAACCAAGAGACCCAGTACTTC. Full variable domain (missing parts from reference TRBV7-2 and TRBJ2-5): GAGVSQSPSNKVTEKGKDVELRCDPISGHTALYWYRQSLGQGLEFLIYFQGNSAPDKSGLPSDRFSAERTGGSVSTLTIQRTQQEDSAVYLCASSLVGGDSNQETQYFGPGTRLLVL.

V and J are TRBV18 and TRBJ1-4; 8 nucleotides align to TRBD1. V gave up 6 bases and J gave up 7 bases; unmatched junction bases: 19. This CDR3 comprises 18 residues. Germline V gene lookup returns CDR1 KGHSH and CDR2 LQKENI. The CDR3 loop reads CASSASGTGSLSGEKLFF. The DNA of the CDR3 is TGTGCCAGCTCTGCCTCCGGGACAGGATCCTTGTCGGGTGAAAAACTGTTTTTT.

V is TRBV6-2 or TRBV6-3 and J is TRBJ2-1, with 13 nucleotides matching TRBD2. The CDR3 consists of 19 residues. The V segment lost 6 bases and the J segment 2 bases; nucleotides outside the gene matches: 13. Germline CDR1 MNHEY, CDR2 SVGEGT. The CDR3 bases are TGTGCCAGCAGACGGACTAGCGGGAGACCTGAGAGGGCCTACAATGAGCAGTTCTTC. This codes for CASRRTSGRPERAYNEQFF.

This CDR3 reads CASSVETDNVLTF. Here the CDR3 DNA reads TGTGCCAGCAGCGTAGAAACGGACAACGTCCTGACTTTC. The chain joins TRBV9 to TRBJ2-6; D remains ambiguous. The V and J ends lost 0 bases and 9 bases respectively, with 7 bases between them. The CDR3 is made up of 13 amino acids. Germline V gene data show CDR1 as SGDLS and CDR2 as YYNGEE. The whole variable domain, filled in from reference TRBV9 and TRBJ2-6, reads DSGVTQTPKHLITATGQRVTLRCSPRSGDLSVYWYQQSLDQGLQFLIQYYNGEERAKGNILERFSAQQFPDLHSELNLSSLELGDSALYFCASSVETDNVLTFGAGSRLTVL.

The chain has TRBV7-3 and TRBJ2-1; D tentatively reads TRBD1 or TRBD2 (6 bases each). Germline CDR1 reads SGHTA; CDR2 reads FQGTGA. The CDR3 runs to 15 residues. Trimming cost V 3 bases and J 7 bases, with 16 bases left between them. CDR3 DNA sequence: TGTGCCAGCAGCTTGATTACGGCGGGACAAAATGAGCAGTTCTTC. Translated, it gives CASSLITAGQNEQFF.

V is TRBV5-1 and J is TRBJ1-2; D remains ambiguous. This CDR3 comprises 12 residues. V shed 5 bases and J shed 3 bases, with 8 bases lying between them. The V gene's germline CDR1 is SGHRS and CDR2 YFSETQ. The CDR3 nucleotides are TGCGCCAGCAGTGACACAGACTATGGCTACACCTTC. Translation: CASSDTDYGYTF. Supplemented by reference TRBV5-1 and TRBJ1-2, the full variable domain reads KAGVTQTPRYLIKTRGQQVTLSCSPISGHRSVSWYQQTPGQGLQFLFEYFSETQRNKGNFPGRFSGRQFSNSRSEMNVSTLELGDSALYLCASSDTDYGYTFGSGTRLTVV.

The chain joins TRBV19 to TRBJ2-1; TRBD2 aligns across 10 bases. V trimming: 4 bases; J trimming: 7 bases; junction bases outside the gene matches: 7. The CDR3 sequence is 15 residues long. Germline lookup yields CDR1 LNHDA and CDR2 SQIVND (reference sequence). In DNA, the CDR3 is TGTGCCAGTAGTACCGGGACTAGCGCAAGGAATGAGCAGTTCTTC. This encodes CASSTGTSARNEQFF.

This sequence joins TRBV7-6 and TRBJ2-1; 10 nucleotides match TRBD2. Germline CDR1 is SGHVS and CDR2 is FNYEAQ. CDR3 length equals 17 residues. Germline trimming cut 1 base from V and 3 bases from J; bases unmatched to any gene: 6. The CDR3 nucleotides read TGTGCCAGCAGCTTAGGTGGACTAGCGGCCTTCTACAATGAGCAGTTCTTC. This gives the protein CASSLGGLAAFYNEQFF.

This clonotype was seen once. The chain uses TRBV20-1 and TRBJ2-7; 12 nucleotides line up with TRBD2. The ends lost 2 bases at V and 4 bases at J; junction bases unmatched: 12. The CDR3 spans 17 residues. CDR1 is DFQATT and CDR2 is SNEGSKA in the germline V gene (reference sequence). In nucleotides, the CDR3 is TGCAGTGCTAGAAAGGAAAGCCGACTAGCGGGGGTTTACGAGCAGTACTTC. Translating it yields CSARKESRLAGVYEQYF.

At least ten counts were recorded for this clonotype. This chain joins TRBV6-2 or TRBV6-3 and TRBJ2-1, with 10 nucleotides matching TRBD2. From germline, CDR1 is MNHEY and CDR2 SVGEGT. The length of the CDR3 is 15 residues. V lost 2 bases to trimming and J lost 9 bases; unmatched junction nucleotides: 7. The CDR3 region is CASSYGAGGPSEQFF. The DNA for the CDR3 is TGTGCCAGCAGTTACGGAGCGGGAGGGCCGAGTGAGCAGTTCTTC.

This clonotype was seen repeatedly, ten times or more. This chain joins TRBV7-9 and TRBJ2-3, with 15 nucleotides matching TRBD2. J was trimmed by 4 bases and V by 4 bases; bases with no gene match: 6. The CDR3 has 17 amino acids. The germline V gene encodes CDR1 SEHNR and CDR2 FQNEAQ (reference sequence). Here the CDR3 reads CASSSGLAGGLADTQYF. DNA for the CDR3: TGTGCCAGCAGCTCGGGACTAGCGGGAGGACTAGCAGATACGCAGTATTTT.

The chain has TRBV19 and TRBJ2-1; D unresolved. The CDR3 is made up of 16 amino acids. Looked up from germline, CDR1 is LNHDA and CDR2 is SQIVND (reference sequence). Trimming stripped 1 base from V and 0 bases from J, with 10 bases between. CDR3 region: CASSIVGLDSYNEQFF. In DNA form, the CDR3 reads TGTGCCAGTAGTATAGTTGGCCTAGACTCCTACAATGAGCAGTTCTTC.

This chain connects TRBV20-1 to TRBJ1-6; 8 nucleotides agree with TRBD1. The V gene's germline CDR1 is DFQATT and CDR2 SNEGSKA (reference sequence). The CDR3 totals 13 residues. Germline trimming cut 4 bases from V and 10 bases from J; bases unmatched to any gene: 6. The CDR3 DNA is TGCAGTGCTATCGGACAGGGTGGATCACCCCTCCACTTT. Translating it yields CSAIGQGGSPLHF.

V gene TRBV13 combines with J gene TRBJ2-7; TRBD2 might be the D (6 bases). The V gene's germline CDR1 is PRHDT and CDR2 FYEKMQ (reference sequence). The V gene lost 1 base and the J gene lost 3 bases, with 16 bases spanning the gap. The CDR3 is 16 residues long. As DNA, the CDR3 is TGTGCCAGCAGCTTAGTGACCGGGACGGAGGGCTACGAGCAGTACTTC. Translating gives CASSLVTGTEGYEQYF.

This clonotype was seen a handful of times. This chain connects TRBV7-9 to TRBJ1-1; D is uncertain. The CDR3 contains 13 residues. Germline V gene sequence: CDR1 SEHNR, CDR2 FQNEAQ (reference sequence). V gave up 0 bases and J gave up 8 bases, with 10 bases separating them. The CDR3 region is CASSLAGQAEAFF. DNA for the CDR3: TGTGCCAGCAGCTTAGCCGGGCAGGCCGAAGCTTTCTTT. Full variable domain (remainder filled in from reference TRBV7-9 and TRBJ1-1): DTGVSQNPRHKITKRGQNVTFRCDPISEHNRLYWYRQTLGQGPEFLTYFQNEAQLEKSRLLSDRFSAERPKGSFSTLEIQRTEQGDSAMYLCASSLAGQAEAFFGQGTRLTVV.

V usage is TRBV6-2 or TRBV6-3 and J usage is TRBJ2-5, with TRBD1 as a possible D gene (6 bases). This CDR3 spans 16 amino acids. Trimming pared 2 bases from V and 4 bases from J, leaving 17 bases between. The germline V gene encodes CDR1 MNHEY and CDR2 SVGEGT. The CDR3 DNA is TGTGCCAGCAGTTACCGCCAGGGGAAAGCTCCAGAGACCCAGTACTTC. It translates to CASSYRQGKAPETQYF.

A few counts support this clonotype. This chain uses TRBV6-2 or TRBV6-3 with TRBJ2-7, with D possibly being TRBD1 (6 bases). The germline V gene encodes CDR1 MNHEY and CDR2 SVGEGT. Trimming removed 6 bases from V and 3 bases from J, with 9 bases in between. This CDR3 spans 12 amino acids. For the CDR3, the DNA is TGTGCCAGCAGCCAACAGGGCTACGAGCAGTACGTC. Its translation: CASSQQGYEQYV.

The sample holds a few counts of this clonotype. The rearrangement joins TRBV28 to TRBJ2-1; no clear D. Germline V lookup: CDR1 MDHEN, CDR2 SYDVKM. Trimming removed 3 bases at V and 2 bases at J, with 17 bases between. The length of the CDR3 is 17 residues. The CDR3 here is CASSLDRRRPTYNEQFF. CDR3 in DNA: TGTGCCAGCAGTTTGGACCGACGACGGCCGACCTACAATGAGCAGTTCTTC.

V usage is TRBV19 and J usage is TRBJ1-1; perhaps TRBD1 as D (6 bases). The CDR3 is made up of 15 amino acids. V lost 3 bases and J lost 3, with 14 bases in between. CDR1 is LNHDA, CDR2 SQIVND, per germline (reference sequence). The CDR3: CASSMDPDRYTEAFF. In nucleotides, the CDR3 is TGTGCCAGTAGTATGGACCCCGACAGGTACACTGAAGCTTTCTTT. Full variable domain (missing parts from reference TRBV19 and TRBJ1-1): DGGITQSPKYLFRKEGQNVTLSCEQNLNHDAMYWYRQDPGQGLRLIYYSQIVNDFQKGDIAEGYSVSREKKESFPLTVTSAQKNPTAFYLCASSMDPDRYTEAFFGQGTRLTVV.

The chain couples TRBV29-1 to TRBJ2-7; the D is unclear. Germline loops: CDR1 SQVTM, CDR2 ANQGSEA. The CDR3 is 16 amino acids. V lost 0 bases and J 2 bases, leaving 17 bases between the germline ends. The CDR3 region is CSVEDSRWGNTYEQYF. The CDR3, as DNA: TGCAGCGTTGAAGATTCTCGTTGGGGTAATACCTACGAGCAGTACTTC.

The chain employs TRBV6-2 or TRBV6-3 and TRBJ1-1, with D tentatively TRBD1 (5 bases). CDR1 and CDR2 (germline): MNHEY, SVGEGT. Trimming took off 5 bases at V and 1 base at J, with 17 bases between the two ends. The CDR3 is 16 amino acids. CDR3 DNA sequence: TGTGCCAGCAGTGCCTGGACCCCGGGGCGGAACACTGAAGCTTTCTTT. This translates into CASSAWTPGRNTEAFF.

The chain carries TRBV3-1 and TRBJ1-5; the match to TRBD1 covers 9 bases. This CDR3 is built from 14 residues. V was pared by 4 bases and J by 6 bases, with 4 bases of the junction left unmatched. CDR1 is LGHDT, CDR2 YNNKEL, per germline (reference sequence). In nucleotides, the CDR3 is TGTGCCAGCAGCCCTGGGACAGGGCCTCAGCCCCAGCATTTT. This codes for CASSPGTGPQPQHF. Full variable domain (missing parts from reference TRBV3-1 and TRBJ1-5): DTAVSQTPKYLVTQMGNDKSIKCEQNLGHDTMYWYKQDSKKFLKIMFSYNNKELIINETVPNRFSPKSPDKAHLNLHINSLELGDSAVYFCASSPGTGPQPQHFGDGTRLSIL.

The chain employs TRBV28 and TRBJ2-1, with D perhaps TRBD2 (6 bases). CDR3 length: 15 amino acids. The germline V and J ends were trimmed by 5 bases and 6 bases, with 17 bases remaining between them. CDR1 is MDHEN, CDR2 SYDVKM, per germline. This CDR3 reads CASSPIGGTANEQFF. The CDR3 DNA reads TGTGCCAGCAGTCCCATTGGCGGGACGGCCAATGAGCAGTTCTTC.

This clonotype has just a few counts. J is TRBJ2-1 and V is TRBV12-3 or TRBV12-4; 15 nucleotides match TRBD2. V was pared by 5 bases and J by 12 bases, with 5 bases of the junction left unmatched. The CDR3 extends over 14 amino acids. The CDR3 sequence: CASSGLAGGPGQFF. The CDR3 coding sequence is TGTGCCAGCAGTGGACTAGCGGGAGGGCCCGGGCAGTTCTTC.

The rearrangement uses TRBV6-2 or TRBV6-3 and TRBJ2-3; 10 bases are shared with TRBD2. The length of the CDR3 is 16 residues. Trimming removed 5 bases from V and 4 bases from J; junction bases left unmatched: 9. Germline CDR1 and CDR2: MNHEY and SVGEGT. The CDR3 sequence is CASSRQLAGTADTQYF. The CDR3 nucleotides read TGTGCCAGCAGTCGACAACTAGCGGGAACGGCAGATACGCAGTATTTT.

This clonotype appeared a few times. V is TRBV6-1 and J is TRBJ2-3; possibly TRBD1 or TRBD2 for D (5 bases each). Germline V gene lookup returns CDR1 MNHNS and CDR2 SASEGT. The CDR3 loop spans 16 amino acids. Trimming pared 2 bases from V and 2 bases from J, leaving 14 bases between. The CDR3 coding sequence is TGTGCCAGCAGTGAATCCGGGGCCAGTGACACAGATACGCAGTATTTT. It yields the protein CASSESGASDTDTQYF.

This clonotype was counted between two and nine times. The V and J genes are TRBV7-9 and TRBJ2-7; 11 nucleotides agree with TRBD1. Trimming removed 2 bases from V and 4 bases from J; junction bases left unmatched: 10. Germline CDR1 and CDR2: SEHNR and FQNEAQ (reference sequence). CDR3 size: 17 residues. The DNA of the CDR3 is TGTGCCAGCAGCTTACCGGGACAGGGGGTTTGGAGTTACGAGCAGTACTTC. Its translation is CASSLPGQGVWSYEQYF.

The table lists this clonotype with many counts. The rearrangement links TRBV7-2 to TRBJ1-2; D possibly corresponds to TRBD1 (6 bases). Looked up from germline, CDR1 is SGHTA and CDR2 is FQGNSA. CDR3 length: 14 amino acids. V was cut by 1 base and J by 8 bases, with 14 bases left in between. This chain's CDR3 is CASSLVQGYEGYTF. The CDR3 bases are TGTGCCAGCAGCTTAGTACAGGGTTATGAAGGCTACACCTTC.